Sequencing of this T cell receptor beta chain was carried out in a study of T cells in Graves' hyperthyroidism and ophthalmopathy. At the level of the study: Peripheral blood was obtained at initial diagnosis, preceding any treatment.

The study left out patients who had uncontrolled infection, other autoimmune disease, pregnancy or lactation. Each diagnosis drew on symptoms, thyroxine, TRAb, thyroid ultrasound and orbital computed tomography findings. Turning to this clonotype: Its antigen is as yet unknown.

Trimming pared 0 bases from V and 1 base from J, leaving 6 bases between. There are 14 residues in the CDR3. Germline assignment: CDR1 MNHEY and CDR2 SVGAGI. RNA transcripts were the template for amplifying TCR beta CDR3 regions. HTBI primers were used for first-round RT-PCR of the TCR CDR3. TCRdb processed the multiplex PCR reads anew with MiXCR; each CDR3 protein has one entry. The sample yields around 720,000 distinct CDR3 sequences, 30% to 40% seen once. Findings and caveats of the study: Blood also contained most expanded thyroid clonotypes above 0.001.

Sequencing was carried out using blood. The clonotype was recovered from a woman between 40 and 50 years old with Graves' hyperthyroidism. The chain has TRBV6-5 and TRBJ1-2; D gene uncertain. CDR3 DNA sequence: TGTGCCAGCAGTTACTCCGCAGATAACTATGGCTACACCTTC. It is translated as CASSYSADNYGYTF.